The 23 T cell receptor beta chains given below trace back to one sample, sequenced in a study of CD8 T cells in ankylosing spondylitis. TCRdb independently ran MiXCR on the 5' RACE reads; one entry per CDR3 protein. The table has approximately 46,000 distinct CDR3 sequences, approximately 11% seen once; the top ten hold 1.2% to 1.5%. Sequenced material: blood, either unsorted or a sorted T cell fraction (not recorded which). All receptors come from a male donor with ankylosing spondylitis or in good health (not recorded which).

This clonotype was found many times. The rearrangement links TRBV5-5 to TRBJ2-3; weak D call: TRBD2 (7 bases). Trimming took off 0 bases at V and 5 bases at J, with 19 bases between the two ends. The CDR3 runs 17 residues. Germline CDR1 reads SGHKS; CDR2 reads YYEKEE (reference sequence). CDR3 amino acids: CASSLAARGGPIDTQYF. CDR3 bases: TGTGCCAGCAGCTTGGCCGCTAGGGGGGGGCCTATAGATACGCAGTATTTT.

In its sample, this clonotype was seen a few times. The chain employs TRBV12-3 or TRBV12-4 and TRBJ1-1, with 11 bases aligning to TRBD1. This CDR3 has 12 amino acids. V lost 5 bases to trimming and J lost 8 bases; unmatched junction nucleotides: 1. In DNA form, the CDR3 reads TGTGCCAGCAGTCGGGACAGGGGGGAAGCTTTCTTT. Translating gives CASSRDRGEAFF.

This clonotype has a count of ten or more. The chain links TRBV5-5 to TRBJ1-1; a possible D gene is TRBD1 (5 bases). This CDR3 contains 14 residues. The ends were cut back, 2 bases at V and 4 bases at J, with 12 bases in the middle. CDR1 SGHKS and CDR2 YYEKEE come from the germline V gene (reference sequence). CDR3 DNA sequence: TGTGCCAGCAGCTTCACGGACGGGGGCACTGAAGCTTTCTTT. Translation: CASSFTDGGTEAFF. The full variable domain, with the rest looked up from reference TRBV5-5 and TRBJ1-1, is DAGVTQSPTHLIKTRGQQVTLRCSPISGHKSVSWYQQVLGQGPQFIFQYYEKEERGRGNFPDRFSARQFPNYSSELNVNALLLGDSALYLCASSFTDGGTEAFFGQGTRLTVV.

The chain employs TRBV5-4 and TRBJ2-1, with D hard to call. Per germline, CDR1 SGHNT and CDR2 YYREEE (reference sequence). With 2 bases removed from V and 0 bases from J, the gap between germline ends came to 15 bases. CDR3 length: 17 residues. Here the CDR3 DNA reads TGTGCCAGCAGCTTAAGGCTAAGGACCTTCTCCTACAATGAGCAGTTCTTC. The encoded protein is CASSLRLRTFSYNEQFF.

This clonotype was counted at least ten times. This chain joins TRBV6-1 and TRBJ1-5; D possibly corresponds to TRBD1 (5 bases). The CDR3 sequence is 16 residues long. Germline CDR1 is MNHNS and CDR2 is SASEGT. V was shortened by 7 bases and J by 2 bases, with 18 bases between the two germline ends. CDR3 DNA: TGTGCCAGCATCTTGATGAGGGGTGTGGGCAATCAGCCCCAGCATTTT. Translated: CASILMRGVGNQPQHF.

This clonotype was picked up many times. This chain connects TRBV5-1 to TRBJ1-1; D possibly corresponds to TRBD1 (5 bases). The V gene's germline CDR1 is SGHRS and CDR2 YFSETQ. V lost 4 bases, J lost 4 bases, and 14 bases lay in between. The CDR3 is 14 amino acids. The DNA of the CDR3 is TGCGCCAGCAGCGAAGAGTACAGGAGCACTGAAGCTTTCTTT. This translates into CASSEEYRSTEAFF.

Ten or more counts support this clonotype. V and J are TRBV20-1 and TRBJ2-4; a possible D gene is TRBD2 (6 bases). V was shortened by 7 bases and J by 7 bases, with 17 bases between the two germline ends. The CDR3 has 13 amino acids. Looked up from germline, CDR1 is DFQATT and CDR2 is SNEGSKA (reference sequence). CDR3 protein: CSVAGTSKNIQYF. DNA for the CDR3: TGCAGTGTTGCCGGGACTTCTAAGAACATTCAGTACTTC.

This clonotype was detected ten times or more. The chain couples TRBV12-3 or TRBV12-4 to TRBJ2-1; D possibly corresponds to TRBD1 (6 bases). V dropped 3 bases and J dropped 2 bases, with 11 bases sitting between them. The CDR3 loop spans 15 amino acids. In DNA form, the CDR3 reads TGTGCCAGCAGTTTTGCGCAGGGGCCCTACAATGAGCAGTTCTTC. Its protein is CASSFAQGPYNEQFF.

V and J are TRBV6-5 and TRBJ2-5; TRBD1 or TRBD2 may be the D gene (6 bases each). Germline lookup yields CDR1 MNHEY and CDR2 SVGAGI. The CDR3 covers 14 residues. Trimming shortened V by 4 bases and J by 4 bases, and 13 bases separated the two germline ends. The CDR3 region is CASSSVGGLETQYF. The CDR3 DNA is TGTGCCAGCAGTTCGGTCGGGGGCCTAGAGACCCAGTACTTC.

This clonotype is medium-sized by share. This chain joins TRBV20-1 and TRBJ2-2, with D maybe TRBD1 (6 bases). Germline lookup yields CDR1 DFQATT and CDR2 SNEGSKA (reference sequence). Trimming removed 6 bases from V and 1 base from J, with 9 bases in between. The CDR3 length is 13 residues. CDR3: CSAEGQNTGELFF. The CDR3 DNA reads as TGCAGTGCCGAGGGACAGAACACCGGGGAGCTGTTTTTT.

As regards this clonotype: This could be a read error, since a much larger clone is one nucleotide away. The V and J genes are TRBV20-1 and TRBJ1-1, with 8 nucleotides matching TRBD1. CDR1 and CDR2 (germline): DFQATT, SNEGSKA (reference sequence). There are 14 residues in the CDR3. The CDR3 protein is CSARRDRTNTETFF. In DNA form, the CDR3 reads TGCAGTGCTAGGAGGGACAGGACTAACACTGAAACTTTCTTT.

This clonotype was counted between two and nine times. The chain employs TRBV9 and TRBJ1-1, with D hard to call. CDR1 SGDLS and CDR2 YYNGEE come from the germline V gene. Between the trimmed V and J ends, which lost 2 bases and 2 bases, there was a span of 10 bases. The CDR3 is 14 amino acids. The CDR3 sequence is CASSVGGVNTEAFF. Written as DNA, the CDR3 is TGTGCCAGCAGCGTTGGCGGGGTAAACACTGAAGCTTTCTTT.

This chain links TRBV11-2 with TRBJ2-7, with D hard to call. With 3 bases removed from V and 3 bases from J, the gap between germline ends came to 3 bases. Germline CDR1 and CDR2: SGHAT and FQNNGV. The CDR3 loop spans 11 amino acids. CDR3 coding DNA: TGTGCCAGCAGCTTTGTCTACGAGCAGTACTTC. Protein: CASSFVYEQYF.

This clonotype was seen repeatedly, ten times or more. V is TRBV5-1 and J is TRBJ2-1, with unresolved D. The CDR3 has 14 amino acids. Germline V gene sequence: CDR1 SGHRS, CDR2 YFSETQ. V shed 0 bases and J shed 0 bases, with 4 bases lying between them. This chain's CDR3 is CASSLVDSYNEQFF. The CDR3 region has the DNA TGCGCCAGCAGCTTGGTGGACTCCTACAATGAGCAGTTCTTC.

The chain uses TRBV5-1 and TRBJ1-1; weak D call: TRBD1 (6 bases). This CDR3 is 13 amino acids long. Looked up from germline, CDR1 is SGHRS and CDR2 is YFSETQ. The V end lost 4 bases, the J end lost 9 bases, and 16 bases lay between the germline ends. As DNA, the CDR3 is TGCGCCAGCAGCCCAAGGAGGGGGAGTCAAGCTTTCTTT. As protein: CASSPRRGSQAFF. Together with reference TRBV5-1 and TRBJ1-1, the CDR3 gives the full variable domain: KAGVTQTPRYLIKTRGQQVTLSCSPISGHRSVSWYQQTPGQGLQFLFEYFSETQRNKGNFPGRFSGRQFSNSRSEMNVSTLELGDSALYLCASSPRRGSQAFFGQGTRLTVV.

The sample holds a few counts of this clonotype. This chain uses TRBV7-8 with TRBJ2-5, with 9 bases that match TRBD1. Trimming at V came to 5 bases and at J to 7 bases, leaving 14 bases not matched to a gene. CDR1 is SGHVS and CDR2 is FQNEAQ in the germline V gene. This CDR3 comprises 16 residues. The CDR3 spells CASSQIGGTGYATQYF. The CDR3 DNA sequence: TGTGCCAGCAGCCAAATAGGAGGGACAGGGTATGCGACCCAGTACTTC.

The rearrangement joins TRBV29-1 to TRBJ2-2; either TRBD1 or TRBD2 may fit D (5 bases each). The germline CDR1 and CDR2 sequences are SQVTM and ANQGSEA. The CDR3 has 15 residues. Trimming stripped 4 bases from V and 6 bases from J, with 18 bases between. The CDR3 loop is CSVVVEQAEAGELFF. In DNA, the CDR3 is TGCAGCGTTGTGGTGGAACAGGCGGAGGCCGGGGAGCTGTTTTTT.

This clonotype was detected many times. The CDR3 protein is CASSLGRGMNTEAFF. The DNA of the CDR3 is TGTGCCAGCAGTTTAGGTAGGGGGATGAACACTGAAGCTTTCTTT. The chain carries TRBV28 and TRBJ1-1, with D perhaps TRBD1 (6 bases). The germline gives CDR1 MDHEN, CDR2 SYDVKM. CDR3 size: 15 residues. V was trimmed by 2 bases and J by 0 bases, leaving 10 bases between them.

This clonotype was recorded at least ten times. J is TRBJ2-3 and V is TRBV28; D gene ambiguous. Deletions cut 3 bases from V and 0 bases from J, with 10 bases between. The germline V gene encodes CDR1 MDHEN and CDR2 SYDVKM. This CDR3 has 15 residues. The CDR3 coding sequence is TGTGCCAGCAGTTTGGTTGGCCCTAGCACAGATACGCAGTATTTT. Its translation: CASSLVGPSTDTQYF.

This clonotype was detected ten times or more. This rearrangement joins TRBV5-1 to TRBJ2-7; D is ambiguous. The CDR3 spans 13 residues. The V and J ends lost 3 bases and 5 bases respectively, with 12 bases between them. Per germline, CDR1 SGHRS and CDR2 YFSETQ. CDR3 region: CASSSHSMNEQYF. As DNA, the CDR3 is TGCGCCAGCAGCTCACACAGTATGAACGAGCAGTACTTC.

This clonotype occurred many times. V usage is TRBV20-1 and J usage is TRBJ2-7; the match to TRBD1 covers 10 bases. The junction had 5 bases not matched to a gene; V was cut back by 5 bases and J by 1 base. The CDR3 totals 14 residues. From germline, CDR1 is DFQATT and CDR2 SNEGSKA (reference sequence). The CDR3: CSAESGQGSYEQYF. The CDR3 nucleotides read TGCAGTGCTGAGTCGGGACAGGGGTCCTACGAGCAGTACTTC.

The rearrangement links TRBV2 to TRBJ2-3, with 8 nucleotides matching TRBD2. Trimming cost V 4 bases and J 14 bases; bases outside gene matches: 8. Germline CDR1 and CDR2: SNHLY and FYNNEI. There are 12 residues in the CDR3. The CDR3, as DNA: TGTGCCAGCAGTGCGTTCCGGCTAGCGGGGTATTTT. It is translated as CASSAFRLAGYF.

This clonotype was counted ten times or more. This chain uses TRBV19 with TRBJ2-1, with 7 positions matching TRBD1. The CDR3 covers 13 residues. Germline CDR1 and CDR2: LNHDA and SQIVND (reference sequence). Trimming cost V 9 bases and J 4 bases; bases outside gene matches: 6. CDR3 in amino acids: CASRDRAYNEQFF. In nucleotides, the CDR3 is TGTGCCAGCCGGGACAGAGCATACAATGAGCAGTTCTTC.